This T cell receptor (beta chain) emerged from a study of T cell repertoires in cytomegalovirus infection. Study information: As its CMV epitopes, the study selected recently identified HLA-C-restricted and well-studied HLA-B-restricted targets. Public TCR beta signatures were indicative of both CMV infection and a matching HLA type.

V shed 11 bases and J shed 2 bases, with 13 bases lying between them. The CDR3 loop spans 14 amino acids. Looked up from germline, CDR1 is SGHVT and CDR2 is SQSDAQ. TCRdb called the reads again in MiXCR, with one record for every CDR3 protein. The table includes hundreds of thousands of distinct CDR3 sequences, about two fifths detected once. Study results and limitations: Identification of carriers of CMV plus the relevant HLA was performed using cumulative public TCR beta family frequency. Clonotype analysis showed dominance of the ex vivo response by HLA-C-restricted CMV-specific TCR beta clonotypes.

A word on this clonotype: Its antigen is currently unknown.

This sample comprised cultured PBMCs, obtained from culture after CMV antigen stimulation. The V call is TRBV7-4, the J call TRBJ2-6; either TRBD1 or TRBD2 may fit D (6 bases each). This clonotype was sampled from a human donor in good health (CMV status not recorded). Some clones in this sample may be carry-over from other donors' samples. The CDR3 coding sequence is TGTGCCTTACGGAGGGGGGCTGGGGCCAACGTCCTGACTTTC. Translating gives CALRRGAGANVLTF.